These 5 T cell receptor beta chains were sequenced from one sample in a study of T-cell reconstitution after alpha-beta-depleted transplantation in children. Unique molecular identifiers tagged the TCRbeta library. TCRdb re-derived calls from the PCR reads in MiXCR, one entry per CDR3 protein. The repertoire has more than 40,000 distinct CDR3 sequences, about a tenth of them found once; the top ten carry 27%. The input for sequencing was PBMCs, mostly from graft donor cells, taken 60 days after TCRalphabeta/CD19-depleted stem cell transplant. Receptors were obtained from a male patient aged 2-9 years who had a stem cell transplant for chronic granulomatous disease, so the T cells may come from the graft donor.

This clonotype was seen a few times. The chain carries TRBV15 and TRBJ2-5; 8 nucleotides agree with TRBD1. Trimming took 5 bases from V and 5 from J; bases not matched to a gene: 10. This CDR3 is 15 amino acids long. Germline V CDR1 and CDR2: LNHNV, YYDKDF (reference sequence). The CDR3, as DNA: TGTGCCACCAGCGGACGACAGGGGATAAGGGAGACCCAGTACTTC. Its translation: CATSGRQGIRETQYF.

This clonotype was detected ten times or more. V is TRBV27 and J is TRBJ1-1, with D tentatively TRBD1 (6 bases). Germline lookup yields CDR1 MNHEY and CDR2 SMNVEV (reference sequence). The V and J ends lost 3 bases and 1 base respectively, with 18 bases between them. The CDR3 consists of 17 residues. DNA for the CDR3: TGTGCCAGCAGTTTTCACCCTGGACAGCTAAAGAACACTGAAGCTTTCTTT. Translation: CASSFHPGQLKNTEAFF.

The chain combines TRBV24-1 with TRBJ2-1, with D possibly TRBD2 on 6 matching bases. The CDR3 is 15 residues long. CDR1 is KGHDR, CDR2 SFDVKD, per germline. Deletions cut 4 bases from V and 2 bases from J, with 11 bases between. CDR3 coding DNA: TGTGCCACCAGTGACTCAGGACTACCCTACAATGAGCAGTTCTTC. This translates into CATSDSGLPYNEQFF.

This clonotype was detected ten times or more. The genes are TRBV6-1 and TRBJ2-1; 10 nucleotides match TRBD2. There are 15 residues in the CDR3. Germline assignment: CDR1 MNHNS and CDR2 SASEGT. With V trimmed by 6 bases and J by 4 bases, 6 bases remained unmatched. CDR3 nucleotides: TGTGCCAGCAGCCCCGGGACTAGCGTATACAATGAGCAGTTCTTC. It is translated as CASSPGTSVYNEQFF.

The chain's CDR3 is CASSLERDQPQHF. For the CDR3, the DNA is TGTGCCAGCAGTTTAGAGCGGGATCAGCCCCAGCATTTT. The V and J genes are TRBV28 and TRBJ1-5; no clear D. CDR3 length equals 13 residues. Germline V CDR1 and CDR2: MDHEN, SYDVKM. The V gene lost 2 bases and the J gene lost 5 bases, with 7 bases spanning the gap.